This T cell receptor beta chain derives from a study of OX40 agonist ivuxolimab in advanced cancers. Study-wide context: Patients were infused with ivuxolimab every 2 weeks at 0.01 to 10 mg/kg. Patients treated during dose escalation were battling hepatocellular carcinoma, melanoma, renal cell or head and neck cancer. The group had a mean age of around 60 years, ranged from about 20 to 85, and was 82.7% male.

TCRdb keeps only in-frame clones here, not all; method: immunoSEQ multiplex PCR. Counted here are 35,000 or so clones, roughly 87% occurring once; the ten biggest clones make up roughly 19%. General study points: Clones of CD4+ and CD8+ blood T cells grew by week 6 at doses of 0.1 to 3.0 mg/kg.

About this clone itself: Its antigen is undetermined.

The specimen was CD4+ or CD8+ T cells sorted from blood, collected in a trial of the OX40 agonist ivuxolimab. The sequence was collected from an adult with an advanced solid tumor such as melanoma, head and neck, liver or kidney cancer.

CDR3 residues: CASSEVPWAVISNQPQHF. The DNA for the CDR3 is TGTGCCAGCAGTGAAGTACCCTGGGCAGTTATAAGCAATCAGCCCCAGCATTTT. J is TRBJ1-5 and V is TRBV6-1; no clear D gene. V dropped 1 base and J dropped 1 base, with 17 bases sitting between them. The CDR3 extends over 18 amino acids. Germline V gene sequence: CDR1 MNHNS, CDR2 SASEGT.